The TCR beta chain described here comes from a study of T cell responses to AZD1222 COVID-19 vaccine. TCRdb's table, derived via immunoSEQ multiplex PCR, lists solely in-frame clones and lacks some. The data contain fewer than 90,000 clones, just over 90% of them singletons. Per the germline V gene, CDR1 is MNHEY and CDR2 is SVGAGI. After removal of 7 bases from V and 7 bases from J, the junction contained 12 bases not matched to a gene. This CDR3 spans 15 amino acids. This receptor was identified in an adult who received the AZD1222 COVID-19 vaccine. V and J are TRBV6-5 and TRBJ2-1, with TRBD2 matching over 8 bases. The sample in question was peripheral blood, obtained 28 days after the second AZD1222 dose. CDR3 nucleotides: TGTGCCAGCACCGATGGAGCGGGGGCGAGTAATGAGCAGTTCTTC. Translated: CASTDGAGASNEQFF.